This T cell receptor beta chain was documented in a study of OX40 agonist ivuxolimab in advanced cancers. Study-wide context: It was permissible to have had prior anti-PD-1, anti-PD-L1 or anti-CTLA-4 therapy, and around 43% had some. Study-level points and caveats: Within 6 weeks, CD4+ and CD8+ blood T cells expanded clonally at 0.1 to 3.0 mg/kg.

Produced via immunoSEQ multiplex PCR; TCRdb's table is partial and in-frame only. The data show about 65,000 clones, around 87% seen once. On cycle 4 day 1 and cycle 7 day 1, as well as at baseline, blood was sampled. The germline gives CDR1 SEHNR, CDR2 FQNEAQ (reference sequence). This CDR3 is built from 14 residues. The V gene lost 7 bases and the J gene lost 0 bases, with 12 bases spanning the gap. Concerning this clone: The target antigen is unknown.

The material sequenced was CD4+ or CD8+ T cells sorted from blood, taken in a trial of the OX40 agonist ivuxolimab. The TCR comes from an adult with an advanced solid tumor such as melanoma, head and neck, liver or kidney cancer. The chain uses TRBV7-9 and TRBJ1-1, with D hard to call. For the CDR3, the DNA is TGTGCCAGCACCTCCCCGGGTATGAACACTGAAGCTTTCTTT. Translation: CASTSPGMNTEAFF.